The 27 T cell receptor beta chains below were found in one sample sequenced in a study of regulatory T cells in long-lasting Graves disease. According to the study, TCR beta libraries were built with iRepertoire HTBI primers and CDR3-region Arm-PCR. MiXCR, run by TCRdb on the multiplex PCR reads, gives a single entry per CDR3 protein. Of roughly 560,000 distinct CDR3 sequences listed, 12% are singletons. The time point denotes: newly diagnosed GD, antithyroid drugs for less than 3 months. Extracted RNA from PBMCs served as the source of the TCR library. This same sample was also taken into another study, of T cells in Graves' hyperthyroidism and ophthalmopathy.

The material sequenced was peripheral blood mononuclear cells (PBMCs), taken at new diagnosis, from a patient treated with antithyroid drugs. These receptors were collected from a woman in her 30s with Graves disease.

This clonotype was picked up a small number of times. V gene TRBV10-3 combines with J gene TRBJ2-1, with TRBD2 matching 14 bases. The CDR3 is 15 residues long. The germline V gene encodes CDR1 ENHRY and CDR2 SYGVKD. V was pared by 6 bases and J by 9 bases, with 7 bases of the junction left unmatched. CDR3 region: CAISAGTSGSGEQFF. The CDR3 DNA sequence: TGTGCCATCAGCGCCGGGACTAGCGGGAGTGGTGAGCAGTTCTTC.

This sequence joins TRBV19 and TRBJ2-1, with D tentatively TRBD2 (5 bases). The CDR3 is made up of 16 amino acids. The germline V gene has CDR1 LNHDA and CDR2 SQIVND (reference sequence). V lost 5 bases to trimming and J lost 0 bases, with 14 bases between them. DNA of the CDR3: TGTGCCAGTAGTCCAGCGGACGGCCGCTCCTACAATGAGCAGTTCTTC. Translation gives CASSPADGRSYNEQFF.

This chain uses TRBV28 with TRBJ1-4, with D unclear. Trimming shortened V by 10 bases and J by 8 bases, and 11 bases separated the two germline ends. In germline, CDR1 is MDHEN, CDR2 SYDVKM. This CDR3 spans 11 amino acids. CDR3 nucleotide sequence: TGTGCCACTTCGACATGGGAAAAACTGTTTTTT. This encodes CATSTWEKLFF.

In regard to this clonotype: This likely stems from a read error, as it lies one base from a far larger clone. This sequence joins TRBV30 and TRBJ2-7; 8 bases line up with TRBD2. V was clipped by 2 bases and J by 7 bases; unmatched bases: 10. The CDR3 extends over 14 amino acids. The V gene's germline CDR1 is GTSNPN and CDR2 SVGIG (reference sequence). CDR3 nucleotides: TGTGCCTGGAGTTTGAAGCGGGAGTACAATGAGCAGTACTTC. Encoded protein: CAWSLKREYNEQYF.

This clonotype was seen many times. The chain is built from TRBV11-2 and TRBJ2-7; no firm D call. Germline values: CDR1 SGHAT, CDR2 FQNNGV. V lost 6 bases and J 2 bases, leaving 5 bases between the germline ends. There are 11 residues in the CDR3. CDR3 coding DNA: TGTGCCAGCAGTTCCGCCTACGAGCAGTACTTC. Protein: CASSSAYEQYF.

This clonotype has a count of ten or more. The chain is built from TRBV7-2 and TRBJ2-1; 9 bases align to TRBD2. Germline CDR1 and CDR2: SGHTA and FQGNSA. With V trimmed by 5 bases and J by 9 bases, 14 bases remained unmatched. The CDR3 is 16 amino acids. The CDR3 region is CASSRGRLAGRGEQFF. CDR3 DNA sequence: TGTGCCAGCAGCCGGGGGCGGCTAGCGGGACGGGGTGAGCAGTTCTTC.

Comment on this clonotype: Without the conserved terminal phenylalanine or tryptophan, this CDR3 likely stems from a read error. V gene TRBV11-3 combines with J gene TRBJ2-7; the match to TRBD1 covers 7 bases. Germline assignment: CDR1 SGHNT and CDR2 YENEEA. V lost 4 bases, J lost 4 bases, and 7 bases stayed unmatched. This CDR3 spans 14 amino acids. CDR3 bases: TGTGCCAGCAGCTCGCCGGGACAGTCTTACGAGCAGTACCTC. Translated: CASSSPGQSYEQYL.

There are many counts of this clonotype. The chain employs TRBV7-2 and TRBJ1-1, with D tentatively TRBD1 (6 bases). Germline lookup yields CDR1 SGHTA and CDR2 FQGNSA. The CDR3 contains 15 residues. Between the trimmed V and J ends, which lost 5 bases and 4 bases, there was a span of 17 bases. The CDR3 is CASSGHRGLSTEAFF. As DNA, the CDR3 is TGTGCCAGCAGCGGCCACCGGGGGCTCAGCACTGAAGCTTTCTTT.

The table lists this clonotype with many counts. The gene calls are TRBV29-1 and TRBJ2-3; TRBD1 matches at 9 bases. Germline trimming cut 6 bases from V and 2 bases from J; bases unmatched to any gene: 6. Germline CDR1 reads SQVTM; CDR2 reads ANQGSEA. CDR3 size: 14 residues. The CDR3 DNA follows: TGCAGCGTGCTCCGGGACAGGGCCACAGATACGCAGTATTTT. It yields the protein CSVLRDRATDTQYF.

This sequence joins TRBV6-2 or TRBV6-3 and TRBJ1-3; D uncertain. V shed 0 bases and J shed 16 bases, with 13 bases lying between them. This CDR3 region has 12 residues. CDR1 is MNHEY, CDR2 SVGEGT, per germline. CDR3 loop: CASSYSSGVVYF. The CDR3, as DNA: TGTGCCAGCAGTTACTCCTCCGGGGTTGTGTATTTT.

This clonotype was seen ten or more times. The chain employs TRBV12-3 or TRBV12-4 and TRBJ1-2; D gene ambiguous. Trimming shortened V by 1 base and J by 6 bases, and 3 bases separated the two germline ends. The CDR3 runs to 11 residues. The CDR3 bases are TGTGCCAGCAGTTTAGGGCATGGCTACACCTTC. Protein product: CASSLGHGYTF.

J is TRBJ2-7 and V is TRBV6-2 or TRBV6-3, with D possibly TRBD1 on 7 matching bases. Deletions cut 5 bases from V and 3 bases from J, with 11 bases between. CDR3 size: 13 residues. Germline V CDR1 and CDR2: MNHEY, SVGEGT. CDR3 amino acids: CASSTQGGYEQYF. CDR3 DNA sequence: TGTGCCAGCAGTACTCAGGGGGGCTACGAGCAGTACTTC.

The chain uses TRBV4-1 and TRBJ2-7; possibly TRBD1 or TRBD2 for D (5 bases each). The CDR3 runs to 20 residues. Germline V gives CDR1 MGHRA, CDR2 YSYEKL. The ends were cut back, 0 bases at V and 0 bases at J, with 24 bases in the middle. As DNA, the CDR3 is TGCGCCAGCAGCCAAGATTGGTCAGTCTTACGTTCAGGGAGCTCCTACGAGCAGTACTTC. The encoded protein is CASSQDWSVLRSGSSYEQYF.

This sequence joins TRBV5-5 and TRBJ2-2, with a possible D match to TRBD2 (5 bases). Germline lookup yields CDR1 SGHKS and CDR2 YYEKEE (reference sequence). V was clipped by 0 bases and J by 2 bases, with 8 bases between them. This CDR3 is built from 15 residues. The CDR3 protein is CASSLVLVNTGELFF. The CDR3 nucleotides are TGTGCCAGCAGCTTGGTACTAGTTAACACCGGGGAGCTGTTTTTT.

This clonotype was seen many times. The rearrangement joins TRBV13 to TRBJ2-3; 9 bases agree with TRBD2. Germline V gene lookup returns CDR1 PRHDT and CDR2 FYEKMQ (reference sequence). The CDR3 consists of 16 residues. Germline trimming cut 8 bases from V and 2 bases from J; bases unmatched to any gene: 11. The CDR3 spells CASSRGLAGPTDTQYF. The DNA for the CDR3 is TGTGCCAGCTCGCGGGGGCTAGCGGGACCCACAGATACGCAGTATTTT.

This rearrangement joins TRBV6-1 to TRBJ1-2, with 9 bases matching TRBD1. The CDR3 covers 14 residues. CDR1 and CDR2 from the germline V gene are MNHNS and SASEGT. V lost 10 bases to trimming and J lost 5 bases; unmatched junction nucleotides: 11. The CDR3 loop reads CATSAGGTGYGYTF. The CDR3 DNA is TGTGCCACCAGCGCTGGCGGGACAGGGTATGGCTACACCTTC.

The chain links TRBV20-1 to TRBJ2-3; a weak D match, TRBD2 (6 bases). The V gene's germline CDR1 is DFQATT and CDR2 SNEGSKA (reference sequence). The germline V and J ends were trimmed by 2 bases and 0 bases, with 12 bases remaining between them. The CDR3 spans 15 residues. The CDR3 DNA is TGCAGTGCTAGACGGGCTAGCGTGAGCACAGATACGCAGTATTTT. Translating it yields CSARRASVSTDTQYF.

This clonotype was seen ten or more times. The V and J genes are TRBV7-9 and TRBJ2-2; 8 bases match TRBD1. CDR1 is SEHNR and CDR2 is FQNEAQ in the germline V gene (reference sequence). The J segment lost 6 bases and the V segment lost 0 bases, leaving 3 bases of the junction unmatched. This CDR3 comprises 15 residues. The CDR3 region has the DNA TGTGCCAGCAGCTTAGCCGTGACAGGGGCCGGGGAGCTGTTTTTT. Protein product: CASSLAVTGAGELFF.

This clonotype was observed at least ten times. V gene TRBV20-1 combines with J gene TRBJ2-1, with TRBD2 identical over 14 bases. CDR1 is DFQATT, CDR2 SNEGSKA, per germline (reference sequence). J lost 7 bases, V lost 5 bases, and 7 bases had no gene match. This CDR3 is 15 amino acids long. This chain's CDR3 is CSAGTGTSGSNEQFF. The CDR3 region has the DNA TGCAGTGCTGGAACCGGGACTAGCGGGAGTAATGAGCAGTTCTTC.

This clonotype was found many times. The chain has TRBV7-9 and TRBJ2-7; D possibly corresponds to TRBD1 (5 bases). The CDR3 is made up of 14 amino acids. Trimming removed 1 base from V and 1 base from J, with 8 bases in between. CDR1 and CDR2 (germline): SEHNR, FQNEAQ (reference sequence). The CDR3 bases are TGTGCCAGCAGCTTAGACCCAGGGTCCTACGAGCAGTACTTC. It yields the protein CASSLDPGSYEQYF.

This clonotype was counted ten times or more. Relative to the germline gene, one junction end is altered; a read error may explain this. Here the CDR3 reads CASSESGTGTDTQYF. Written as DNA, the CDR3 is TGTGCCAGCAGTGAAAGCGGGACGGGCACAGATACGCAGTATTTT. The chain joins TRBV10-1 to TRBJ2-3; 7 bases agree with TRBD2. Germline V gene data show CDR1 as WNHNN and CDR2 as SYGVQD (reference sequence). CDR3 length: 15 residues.

Details on this clonotype: Its ends do not fully match the called genes, so a read error is possible. This chain uses TRBV29-1 with TRBJ2-7; 12 nucleotides align to TRBD2. CDR1 is SQVTM and CDR2 is ANQGSEA in the germline V gene. This CDR3 contains 15 residues. CDR3 DNA sequence: TGCAGTGTTGAATGGACTAGCGGGGCCTCCTACGAGCAGTACTTC. This encodes CSVEWTSGASYEQYF.

This clonotype was detected ten times or more. This CDR3 reads CASSRLAGDTQYF. In DNA form, the CDR3 reads TGTGCCAGCTCAAGGCTAGCAGGGGATACGCAGTATTTT. J is TRBJ2-3 and V is TRBV18, with D perhaps TRBD1 or TRBD2 (5 bases each). Deletions cut 5 bases from V and 6 bases from J, with 12 bases between. Germline V lookup: CDR1 KGHSH, CDR2 LQKENI. The CDR3 loop spans 13 amino acids.

The CDR3 is CASSPAKAAGNSNQPQHF. Here the CDR3 DNA reads TGTGCCAGCTCACCGGCAAAAGCCGCGGGAAATAGCAATCAGCCCCAGCATTTT. V and J are TRBV18 and TRBJ1-5; D is uncertain. Germline CDR1 reads KGHSH; CDR2 reads LQKENI. V was cut by 3 bases and J by 0 bases, with 18 bases left in between. The CDR3 has 18 amino acids.

To note about this clonotype: With a much larger clone just one base away, this may be a read error. V gene TRBV3-1 combines with J gene TRBJ2-7, with 8 bases fitting TRBD2. The CDR3 is 14 residues long. V was pared by 4 bases and J by 0 bases, with 2 bases of the junction left unmatched. CDR1 is LGHDT, CDR2 YNNKEL, per germline (reference sequence). CDR3 residues: CASSLREASYEQYF. CDR3 nucleotide sequence: TGTGCCAGCAGCCTGCGGGAGGCCTCCTACGAGCAGTACTTC.

This clonotype was found many times. This chain connects TRBV28 to TRBJ1-1; D might be TRBD1 (5 bases). The CDR3 sequence is 16 residues long. Trimming cost V 6 bases and J 1 base, with 18 bases left between them. CDR1 and CDR2 from the germline V gene are MDHEN and SYDVKM. The CDR3 DNA reads TGTGCCAGCAGCCCGTCCCGGTGGGGACCGAACACTGAAGCTTTCTTT. This encodes CASSPSRWGPNTEAFF.

In its sample, this clonotype was seen many times. J is TRBJ2-1 and V is TRBV28, with 8 bases that match TRBD2. V gave up 4 bases and J gave up 3 bases; unmatched junction bases: 5. CDR1 and CDR2 (germline): MDHEN, SYDVKM. This CDR3 is built from 15 residues. CDR3 in DNA: TGTGCCAGCAGTTCGCGGGGGGTCCACTACAATGAGCAGTTCTTC. Amino acids: CASSSRGVHYNEQFF.